The present T cell receptor (beta chain) was sequenced within a study of human T cells and chemical hapten exposure. In the study overall: Sensitization applied 2% DPC to roughly 2 cm by roughly 2 cm of upper inner arm skin. Study outcomes and limitations: With alopecia, donors may have immune responses unlike healthy people's.

Each cDNA molecule in the library carried unique molecular identifiers. TCRdb reprocessed the RACE reads with MiXCR, giving one entry per CDR3 protein. The data contain under 200,000 distinct CDR3 sequences, about 15% of them singletons. In germline, CDR1 is LNHNV, CDR2 YYDKDF (reference sequence). Trimming took off 0 bases at V and 0 bases at J, with 6 bases between the two ends. CDR3 length: 14 amino acids. This clonotype showed up just a few times. Its antigen remains unidentified. The time point: patch test 1, 2 weeks after DPC sensitization. Treatment indicated: therapeutic diphenylcyclopropenone sensitization with weekly scalp DPC. Unseparated into fractions, whole blood served as the source from which total RNA was extracted.

The clonotype comes from a woman aged 25 to 39 with alopecia areata. Some clones in this sample may be carry-over from other donors' samples. The chain carries TRBV15 and TRBJ2-7; D may be TRBD2 (5 bases). This material consisted of whole blood, taken in connection with sensitization to the hapten diphenylcyclopropenone (DPC). The CDR3 loop reads CATSRDEGSYEQYF. CDR3 nucleotide sequence: TGTGCCACCAGCAGAGACGAGGGCTCCTACGAGCAGTACTTC.